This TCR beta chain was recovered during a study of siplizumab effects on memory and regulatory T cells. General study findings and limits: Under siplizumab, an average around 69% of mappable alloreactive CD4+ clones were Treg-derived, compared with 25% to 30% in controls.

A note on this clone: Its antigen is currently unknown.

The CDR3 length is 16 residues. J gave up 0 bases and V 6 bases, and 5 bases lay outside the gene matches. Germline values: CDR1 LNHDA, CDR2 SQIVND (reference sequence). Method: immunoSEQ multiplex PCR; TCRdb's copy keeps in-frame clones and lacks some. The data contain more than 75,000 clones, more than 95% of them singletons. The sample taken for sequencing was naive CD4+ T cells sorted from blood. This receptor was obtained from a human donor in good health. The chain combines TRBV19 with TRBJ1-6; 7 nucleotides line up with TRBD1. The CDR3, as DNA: TGTGCCAGTAGATCGGACAGGAGCTCCTATAATTCACCCCTCCACTTT. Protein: CASRSDRSSYNSPLHF.